The clone carrying this TCR beta chain was seen many times. This sample stems from a study of Graves' ophthalmopathy and Graves' hyperthyroidism. Using RNA transcripts, the TCR beta CDR3 regions were amplified. The first-round RT-PCR employed HTBI primers together with the Qiagen OneStep RT-PCR kit. A multiplex PCR was then performed as the second round. MiXCR, run by TCRdb on the multiplex PCR reads, gives a single entry per CDR3 protein. The sample contains almost 400,000 distinct CDR3 sequences, approximately 16% of which appear only once. This CDR3 comprises 15 residues. The V and J ends lost 5 bases and 3 bases respectively, with 17 bases between them. From germline, CDR1 is MNHEY and CDR2 SVGEGT.

Material: peripheral blood. This clonotype was obtained from a woman aged 18-30 years with Graves' ophthalmopathy. This chain links TRBV6-2 or TRBV6-3 with TRBJ2-7, with unresolved D. The CDR3 DNA reads as TGTGCCAGCAGTCCTCGACTCCTTACTTTCTACGAGCAGTACTTC. This codes for CASSPRLLTFYEQYF.